This T cell receptor beta chain was sequenced for a study of sequential checkpoint blockade in melanoma. Study as a whole: Patients were randomized 1:1 to nivolumab-then-ipilimumab or ipilimumab-then-nivolumab first-line. Each arm's sequence ended with maintenance nivolumab.

Per the germline V gene, CDR1 is SGHVS and CDR2 is FNYEAQ. The CDR3 is 14 residues long. Trimming cost V 3 bases and J 1 base; bases outside gene matches: 2. Noted treatment: randomized to nivolumab then ipilimumab (arm A) or the reverse (arm B). Patients had received no earlier DNA-damaging chemotherapy. PBMC sorting kept live CD3+CD8+ cells without CD19 or CD56. Sequenced by immunoSEQ multiplex PCR; TCRdb stores in-frame clones only, minus some. The repertoire holds under 15,000 clones, with about 79% as singletons. The chain couples TRBV7-6 to TRBJ1-1; TRBD1 aligns across 7 bases. Sequenced material: CD8+ T cells sorted from blood (inferred from file names), taken from a patient given nivolumab and ipilimumab in sequence. The source of this sequence is a human donor with melanoma. The CDR3 DNA reads TGTGCCAGCAGCTTTCAGGGGGGGAACACTGAAGCTTTCTTT. Protein sequence: CASSFQGGNTEAFF.